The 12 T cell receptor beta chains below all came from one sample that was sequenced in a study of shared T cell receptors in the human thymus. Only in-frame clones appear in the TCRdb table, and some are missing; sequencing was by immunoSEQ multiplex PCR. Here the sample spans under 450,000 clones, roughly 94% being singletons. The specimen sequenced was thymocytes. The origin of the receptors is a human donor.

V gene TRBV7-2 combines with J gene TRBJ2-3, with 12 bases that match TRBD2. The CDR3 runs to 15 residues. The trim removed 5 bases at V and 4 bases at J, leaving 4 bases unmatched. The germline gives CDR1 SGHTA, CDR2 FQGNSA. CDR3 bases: TGTGCCAGCAGCCCTACTAGCGGGAGGTCAGATACGCAGTATTTT. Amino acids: CASSPTSGRSDTQYF.

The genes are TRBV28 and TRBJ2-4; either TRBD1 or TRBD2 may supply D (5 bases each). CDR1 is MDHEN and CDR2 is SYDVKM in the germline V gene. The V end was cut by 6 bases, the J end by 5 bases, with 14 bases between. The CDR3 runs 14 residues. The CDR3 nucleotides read TGTGCCAGCAGGCTTAGGGAGACAGAAAACATTCAGTACTTC. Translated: CASRLRETENIQYF.

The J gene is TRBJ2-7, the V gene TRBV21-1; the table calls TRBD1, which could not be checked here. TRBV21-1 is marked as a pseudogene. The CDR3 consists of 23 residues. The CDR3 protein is CASSNTGPWSPIGSDRGPGEQYF. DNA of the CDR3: TGTGCCAGCAGCAATACGGGTCCATGGTCCCCGATTGGGTCCGACAGGGGGCCTGGCGAGCAGTACTTC.

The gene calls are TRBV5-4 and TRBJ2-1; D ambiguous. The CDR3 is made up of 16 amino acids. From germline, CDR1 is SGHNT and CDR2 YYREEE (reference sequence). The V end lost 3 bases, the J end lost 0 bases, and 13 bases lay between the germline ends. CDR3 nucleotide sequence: TGTGCCAGCAGCTCAGACGTCCTAAGCTCCTACAATGAGCAGTTCTTC. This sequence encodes CASSSDVLSSYNEQFF. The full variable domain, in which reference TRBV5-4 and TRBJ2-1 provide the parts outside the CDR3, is ETGVTQSPTHLIKTRGQQVTLRCSSQSGHNTVSWYQQALGQGPQFIFQYYREEENGRGNFPPRFSGLQFPNYSSELNVNALELDDSALYLCASSSDVLSSYNEQFFGPGTRLTVL.

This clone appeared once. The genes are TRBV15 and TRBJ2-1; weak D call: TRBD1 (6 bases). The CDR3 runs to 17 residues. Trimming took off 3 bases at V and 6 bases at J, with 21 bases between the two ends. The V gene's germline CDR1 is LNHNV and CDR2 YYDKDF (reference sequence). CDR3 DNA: TGTGCCACCAGCAGGTCTTCCAGGGGTCGGGCGAGCAATGAGCAGTTCTTC. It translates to CATSRSSRGRASNEQFF.

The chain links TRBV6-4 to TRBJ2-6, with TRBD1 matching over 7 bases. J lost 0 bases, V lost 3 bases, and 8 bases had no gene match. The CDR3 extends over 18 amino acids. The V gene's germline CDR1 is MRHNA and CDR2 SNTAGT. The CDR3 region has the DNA TGTGCCAGCAGTGATTCACCGGGACAGCACTCTGGGGCCAACGTCCTGACTTTC. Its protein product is CASSDSPGQHSGANVLTF.

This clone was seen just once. CDR3 DNA sequence: TGTGCCAGCAGGCCCAGACTAGCGGAAAGCACAGATACGCAGTATTTT. This codes for CASRPRLAESTDTQYF. The V gene is TRBV2, the J gene TRBJ2-3; 9 bases map to TRBD2. Looked up from germline, CDR1 is SNHLY and CDR2 is FYNNEI. This CDR3 contains 16 residues. J lost 0 bases, V lost 6 bases, and 7 bases had no gene match.

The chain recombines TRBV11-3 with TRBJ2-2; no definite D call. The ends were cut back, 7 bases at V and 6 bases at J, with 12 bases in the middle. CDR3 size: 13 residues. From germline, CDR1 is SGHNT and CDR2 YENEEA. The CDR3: CASILWLSGELFF. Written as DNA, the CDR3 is TGTGCCAGCATCTTGTGGCTTTCCGGGGAGCTGTTTTTT.

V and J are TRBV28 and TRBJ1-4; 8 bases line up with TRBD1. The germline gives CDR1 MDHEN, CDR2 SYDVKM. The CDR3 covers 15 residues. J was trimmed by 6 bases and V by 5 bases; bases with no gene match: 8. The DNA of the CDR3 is TGTGCCAGCAGTGCCGACAGGGGAAGGGATGAAAAACTGTTTTTT. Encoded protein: CASSADRGRDEKLFF.

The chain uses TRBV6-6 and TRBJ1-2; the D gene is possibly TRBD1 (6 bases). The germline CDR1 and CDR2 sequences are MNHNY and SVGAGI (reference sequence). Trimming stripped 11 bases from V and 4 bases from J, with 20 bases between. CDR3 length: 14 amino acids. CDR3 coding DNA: TGTGCCGCGGGGAGGGGGGGGCGCGGCTATGGCTACACCTTC. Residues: CAAGRGGRGYGYTF.

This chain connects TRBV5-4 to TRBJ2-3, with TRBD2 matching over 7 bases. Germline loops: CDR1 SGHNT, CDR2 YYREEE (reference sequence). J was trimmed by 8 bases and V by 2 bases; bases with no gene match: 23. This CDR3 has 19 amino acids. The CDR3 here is CASSFFPSRLAELQGTQYF. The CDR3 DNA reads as TGTGCCAGCAGCTTCTTTCCGTCGCGGCTAGCGGAACTTCAAGGTACGCAGTATTTT.

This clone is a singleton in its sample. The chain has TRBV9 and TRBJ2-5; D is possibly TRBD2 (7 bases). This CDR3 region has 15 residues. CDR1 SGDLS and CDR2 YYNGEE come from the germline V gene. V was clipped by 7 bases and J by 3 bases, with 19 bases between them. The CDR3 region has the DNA TGTGCCAGCGGGCCCCGGGGGGCCGCCGAAGAGACCCAGTACTTC. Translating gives CASGPRGAAEETQYF.